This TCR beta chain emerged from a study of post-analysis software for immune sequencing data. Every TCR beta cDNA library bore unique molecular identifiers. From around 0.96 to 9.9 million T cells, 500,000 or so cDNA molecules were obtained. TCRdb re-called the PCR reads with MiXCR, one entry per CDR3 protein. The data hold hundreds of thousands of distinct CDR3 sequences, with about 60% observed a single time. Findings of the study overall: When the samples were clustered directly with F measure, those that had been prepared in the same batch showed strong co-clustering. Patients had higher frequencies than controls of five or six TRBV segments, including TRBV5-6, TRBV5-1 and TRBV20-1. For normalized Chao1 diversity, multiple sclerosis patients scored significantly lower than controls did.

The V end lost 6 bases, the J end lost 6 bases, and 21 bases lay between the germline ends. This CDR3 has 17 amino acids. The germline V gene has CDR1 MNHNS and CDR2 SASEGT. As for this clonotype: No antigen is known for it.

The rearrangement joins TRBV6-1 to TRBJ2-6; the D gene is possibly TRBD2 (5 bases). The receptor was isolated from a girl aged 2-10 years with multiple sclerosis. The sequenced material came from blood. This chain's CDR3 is CASRGDGVGSKANVLTF. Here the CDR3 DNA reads TGTGCCAGCAGGGGAGACGGGGTAGGCTCTAAGGCCAACGTCCTGACTTTC.